This T cell receptor (beta chain) was profiled in a study of cytomegalovirus exposure and HLA in healthy donors. Germline CDR1 SGDLS, CDR2 YYNGEE. This CDR3 spans 13 amino acids. V was clipped by 3 bases and J by 4 bases, with 8 bases between them. Primers for the PCR totalled 60 Vbeta and 13 Jbeta. Some clones are missing from TCRdb's copy, which holds only in-frame ones; the method was immunoSEQ multiplex PCR. The profile covers roughly 120,000 clones, with roughly four fifths appearing a single time and about 11% taken by the ten largest. The sequence derives from a male donor in good health and CMV-seropositive. Sequencing was carried out using PBMCs. This sequence joins TRBV9 and TRBJ1-3; no clear D gene. CDR3 sequence reads: CASSAGTGNTIYF. The CDR3 nucleotides are TGTGCCAGCAGCGCCGGTACGGGAAACACCATATATTTT.